This record concerns one TCR beta chain sequence. Its antigen is not identified. TCRdb re-analysed the reads in MiXCR, keeping a single row per CDR3 protein. The data show some 310,000 distinct CDR3 sequences, 20% to 25% seen once. This sample is drawn from a study of T cell repertoires in cytomegalovirus infection. Study context: Shared public TCR beta signatures pointed to both CMV infection and a matching HLA type.

This CDR3 region has 15 residues. V lost 3 bases to trimming and J lost 3 bases, with 12 bases between them. Notes on the study in general: Dominant in the ex vivo response were TCR beta clonotypes restricted by HLA-C and specific for CMV. Summed frequency of public TCR beta families distinguished CMV carriers with the relevant HLA.

The chain is built from TRBV12-3 or TRBV12-4 and TRBJ1-3; a weak D match, TRBD1 (6 bases). The origin of this receptor is a human donor in good health (CMV status not recorded). Some clones in this sample may be carry-over from other donors' samples. The sequencing here drew on cultured PBMCs, taken from culture after CMV antigen stimulation. DNA of the CDR3: TGTGCCAGCAGTTTCCGACAGGACCATGGAAACACCATATATTTT. Amino acid sequence: CASSFRQDHGNTIYF.